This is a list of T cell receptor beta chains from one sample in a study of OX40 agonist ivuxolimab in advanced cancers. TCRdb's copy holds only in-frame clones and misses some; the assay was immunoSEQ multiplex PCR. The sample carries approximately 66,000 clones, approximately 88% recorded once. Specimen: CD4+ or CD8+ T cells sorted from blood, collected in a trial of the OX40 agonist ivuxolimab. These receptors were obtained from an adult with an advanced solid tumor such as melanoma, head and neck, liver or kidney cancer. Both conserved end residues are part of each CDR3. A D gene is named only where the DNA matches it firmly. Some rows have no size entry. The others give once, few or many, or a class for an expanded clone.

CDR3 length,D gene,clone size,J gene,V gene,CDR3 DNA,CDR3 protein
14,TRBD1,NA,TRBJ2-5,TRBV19,TGTGCCAGTACCTCCAGGGGGCCCCAAGAGACCCAGTACTTC,CASTSRGPQETQYF
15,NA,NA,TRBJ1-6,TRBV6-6,TGTGCCAGCAGGCAAACCAGCGCTTATAATTCACCCCTCCACTTT,CASRQTSAYNSPLHF
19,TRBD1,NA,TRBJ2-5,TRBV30,TGTGCCTGGAGTCCCCGACAGGGGACACCATCCCGAACCCAAGAGACCCAGTACTTC,CAWSPRQGTPSRTQETQYF
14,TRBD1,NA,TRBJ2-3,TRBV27,TGTGCCAGCAGTTCCTGGGACAGGGTAAATACGCAGTATTTT,CASSSWDRVNTQYF
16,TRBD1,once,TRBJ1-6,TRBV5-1,TGCGCCAGCAGCCCGACCGGGACAGGGATTGGGTCACCCCTCCACTTT,CASSPTGTGIGSPLHF
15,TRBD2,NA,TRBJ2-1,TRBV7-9,TGTGCCAGCAGCCCTAGCGGGGGGGCCCGAAATGAGCAGTTCTTC,CASSPSGGARNEQFF
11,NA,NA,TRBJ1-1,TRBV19,TGTGCCAGTAGTCTGGGAGTGCAAGCTTTCTTT,CASSLGVQAFF
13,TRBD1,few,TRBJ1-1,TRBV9,TGTGCCAGCAGCGCGACAGGGGAGGGTGAAGCTTTCTTT,CASSATGEGEAFF
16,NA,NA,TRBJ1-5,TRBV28,TGTGCCAGCAGTTTAGGCGGGACCGGTGGCAATCAGCCCCAGCATTTT,CASSLGGTGGNQPQHF
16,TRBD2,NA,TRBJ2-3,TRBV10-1,TGCGCCAGCAGTGAGTTATCTAGCGGGGTTGCCGATACGCAGTATTTT,CASSELSSGVADTQYF
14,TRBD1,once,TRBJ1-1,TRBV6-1,TGTGCCAGCAGTCCCTACACAGGGGGCACTGAAGCTTTCTTT,CASSPYTGGTEAFF
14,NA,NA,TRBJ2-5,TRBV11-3,TGTGCCAGCAGCCCGGGACTCCCGGGAGAGACCCAGTACTTC,CASSPGLPGETQYF
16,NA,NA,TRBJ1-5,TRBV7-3,TGTGCCAGCAGCTTAAGAACAGCCCTCTACAATCAGCCCCAGCATTTT,CASSLRTALYNQPQHF
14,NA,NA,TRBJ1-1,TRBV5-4,TGTGCCAGCAGCCCCGGGACACTGAACACTGAAGCTTTCTTT,CASSPGTLNTEAFF
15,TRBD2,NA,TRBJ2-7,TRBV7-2,TGTGCCAGCAGCTTATCCGGACTAGCGGGGAGGGAGCAGTACTTC,CASSLSGLAGREQYF
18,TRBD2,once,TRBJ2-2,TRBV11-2,TGTGCCAGCAGCTACACCGGACTAGCGGGGGGTGGCACCGGGGAGCTGTTTTTT,CASSYTGLAGGGTGELFF
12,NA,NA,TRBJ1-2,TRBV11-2,TGTGCCAGCAGCTTAGGGCAGAGTGGCTACACCTTC,CASSLGQSGYTF
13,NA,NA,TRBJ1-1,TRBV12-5,TGTGCTAGTGGTTTTGGCGGCGCGACTGAAGCTTTCTTT,CASGFGGATEAFF
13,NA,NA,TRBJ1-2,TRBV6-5,TGTGCCAGCAGTTACGGGCCTAACTATGGCTACACCTTC,CASSYGPNYGYTF
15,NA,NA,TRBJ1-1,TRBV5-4,TGTGCCAGCAGCTTGGATTGGGGGCCGACCACTGAAGCTTTCTTT,CASSLDWGPTTEAFF
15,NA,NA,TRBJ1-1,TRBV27,TGTGCCAGCAGTTTAGGGAGGATTACCAACACTGAAGCTTTCTTT,CASSLGRITNTEAFF
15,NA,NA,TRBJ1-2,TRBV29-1,TGCAGCGTTGAAGATCAATTCGGCAGTAACTATGGCTACACCTTC,CSVEDQFGSNYGYTF
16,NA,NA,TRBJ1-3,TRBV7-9,TGTGCCAGCAGCTCCAGAGGGGGGCAGGGCGGAAACACCATATATTTT,CASSSRGGQGGNTIYF
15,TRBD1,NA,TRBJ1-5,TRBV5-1,TGCGCCAGCAGCTTAACAGGGGTGGTCGATCAGCCCCAGCATTTT,CASSLTGVVDQPQHF
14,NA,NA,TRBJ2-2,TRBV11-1,TGTGCCAGCAGTCGAAACCAGGGGGGCGGGGAGCTGTTTTTT,CASSRNQGGGELFF
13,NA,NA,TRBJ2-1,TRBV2,TGTGCCACCCGGGACTTCTCTTACAATGAGCAGTTCTTC,CATRDFSYNEQFF
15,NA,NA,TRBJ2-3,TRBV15,TGTGCCACCAGCAGGTACCTAGGGACCACAGATACGCAGTATTTT,CATSRYLGTTDTQYF
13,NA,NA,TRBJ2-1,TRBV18,TGTGCCAGCTCACCAACGAAAGTCCATGAGCAGTTCTTC,CASSPTKVHEQFF
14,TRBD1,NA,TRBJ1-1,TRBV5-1,TGCGCCAGCAGCTGGACAGGTCAAGGGACTGAAGCTTTCTTT,CASSWTGQGTEAFF
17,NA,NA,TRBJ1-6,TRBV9,TGTGCCAGCAGCGTATCCCAGCAGGGTGGCGTTAATTCACCCCTCCACTTT,CASSVSQQGGVNSPLHF
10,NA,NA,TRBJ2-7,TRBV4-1,TGCGCCAGGGGAGTCGAGGAGCAGTACTTC,CARGVEEQYF
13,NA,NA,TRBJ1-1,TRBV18,TGTGCCAGCTCACCACAGAAGAACACTGAAGCTTTCTTT,CASSPQKNTEAFF
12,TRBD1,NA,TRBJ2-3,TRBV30,TGTGCCTGGAAGGGGGCCGGAGATACGCAGTATTTT,CAWKGAGDTQYF
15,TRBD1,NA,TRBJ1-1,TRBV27,TGTGCCAGCAGTTCCGGGACAGCATTTAGCACTGAAGCTTTCTTT,CASSSGTAFSTEAFF
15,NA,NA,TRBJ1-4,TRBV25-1,TGTGCCAGCAGTGAATGGGGTAAGGGGGGAGGAAAACTGTTTTTT,CASSEWGKGGGKLFF
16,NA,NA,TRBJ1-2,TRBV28,TGTGCCAGCAGTGCCTCCGGGACGCTGATTTATCGTGGCTACACCTTC,CASSASGTLIYRGYTF
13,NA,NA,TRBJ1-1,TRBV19,TGTGCCAGTAGTACTACAGGGAACACTGAAGCTTTCTTT,CASSTTGNTEAFF
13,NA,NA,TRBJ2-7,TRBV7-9,TGTGCCAGCAGCTTACAGGGTACCTACGAGCAGTACTTC,CASSLQGTYEQYF
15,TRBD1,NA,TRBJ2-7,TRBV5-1,TGCGCCAGCAGCGTTGCCGGGACAGGCATTTACGAGCAGTACTTC,CASSVAGTGIYEQYF
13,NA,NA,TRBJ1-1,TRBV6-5,TGTGCCAGCAGAATTACCAGGAACACTGAAGCTTTCTTT,CASRITRNTEAFF
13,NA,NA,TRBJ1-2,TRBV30,TGTGCCTGGAGTGTGTACGGACTCTATGGCTACACCTTC,CAWSVYGLYGYTF
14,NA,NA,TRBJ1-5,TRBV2,TGTGCCAGCGGGACGGATGCGGGGAATCAGCCCCAGCATTTT,CASGTDAGNQPQHF
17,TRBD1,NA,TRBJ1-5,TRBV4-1,TGCGCCAGCAGCCAAACGACAGGGGGACTTGGCAATCAGCCCCAGCATTTT,CASSQTTGGLGNQPQHF
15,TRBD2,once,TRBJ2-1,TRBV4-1,TGCGCCAGCAGCCAACCGGGGGGTCTCTACAATGAGCAGTTCTTC,CASSQPGGLYNEQFF
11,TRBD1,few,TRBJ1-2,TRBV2,TGTGCCAGCAGGACAGGGGGCGGCTACACCTTC,CASRTGGGYTF
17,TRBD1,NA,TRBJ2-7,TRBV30,TGTGCCCAGCTCACTCCGAGGACAGGGCAATCGTTCTACGAGCAGTACTTC,CAQLTPRTGQSFYEQYF
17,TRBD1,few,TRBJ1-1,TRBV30,TGTGCCTGGATTCGAGACAGGGGCGAATTGCGGGACACTGAAGCTTTCTTT,CAWIRDRGELRDTEAFF
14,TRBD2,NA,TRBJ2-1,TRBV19,TGTGCCAGTAGCACAGGGACTAGCGTCGTTGAGCAGTTCTTC,CASSTGTSVVEQFF
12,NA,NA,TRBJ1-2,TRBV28,TGTGCCAGCAGTTTCACTATCTATGGCTACACCTTC,CASSFTIYGYTF
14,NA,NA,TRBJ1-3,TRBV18,TGTGCCAGCACTCCCGGGGCCTCTGGAAACACCATATATTTT,CASTPGASGNTIYF
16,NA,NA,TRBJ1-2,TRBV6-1,TGTGCCAGCAGTGAAGCTGATGGGGAGAGCGGCTATGGCTACACCTTC,CASSEADGESGYGYTF
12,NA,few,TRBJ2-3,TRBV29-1,TGCAGCGTTAGACTGCAGACAGATACGCAGTATTTT,CSVRLQTDTQYF
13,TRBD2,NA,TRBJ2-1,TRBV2,TGTGCCAGCAGTGAACTGGGACTAGCGGTCCAGTTCTTC,CASSELGLAVQFF